The present entry profiles one TCR beta chain with its context. This sample stems from a study of blood T cell repertoires in COVID-19. At the level of the study: Researchers got acute and convalescent COVID-19 samples from the United States, Italy and Spain. T cells, B-cell-depleted T cells, or PBMCs provided the cDNA or gDNA that served as material.

The CDR3 contains 15 residues. Germline assignment: CDR1 MNHEY and CDR2 SVGAGI. J gave up 5 bases and V 6 bases, and 8 bases lay outside the gene matches. Per the study methods: Estimated nucleated cell counts came from reference gene primer amplification. The data were produced by immunoSEQ multiplex PCR, yet TCRdb's version contains in-frame clones alone and is incomplete. That table furnishes V, J and clone size, whereas the DNA furnished D and trimming. The sample has roughly 120,000 clones, 65% to 85% seen once. The rearrangement links TRBV6-5 to TRBJ1-3; 9 positions agree with TRBD1. This TCR came from a man in his sixties or seventies with acute or convalescent COVID-19. Sample: peripheral blood. DNA for the CDR3: TGTGCCAGCAGGTCCGGGACAGGGTATAGAAACACCATATATTTT. Residues: CASRSGTGYRNTIYF.